Below, one T cell receptor (beta chain) is given with its context. This sample was included in a study of blood T cell repertoires in COVID-19. Repertoires were generated with immunoSEQ multiplex PCR, while TCRdb's copy carries only in-frame clones and drops some. The sample shows 99,000 or so clones, about 76% of them seen only once. CDR3 length: 15 amino acids. V was cut by 5 bases and J by 6 bases, with 17 bases left in between. The V gene's germline CDR1 is SEHNR and CDR2 FQNEAQ (reference sequence). This receptor was taken from a woman in her 70s with acute or convalescent COVID-19. The sample was peripheral blood. J is TRBJ1-5 and V is TRBV7-9, with D possibly matching TRBD1 (5 bases). The CDR3 nucleotides read TGTGCCAGCAGCCCGGGACTCGGAGGCGGTCAGCCCCAGCATTTT. Amino acid sequence: CASSPGLGGGQPQHF.